The 18 T cell receptor beta chains below were found in one sample sequenced in a study of T cell responses to AZD1222 COVID-19 vaccine. Clones were sequenced by immunoSEQ multiplex PCR, and TCRdb holds only the in-frame ones, with some missing. In the table there are approximately 180,000 clones, 75% to 95% of which are singletons. This specimen was peripheral blood, taken on day 0 of AZD1222 vaccination. The receptors come from an adult in good health.

The chain joins TRBV19 to TRBJ1-6; D uncertain. In germline, CDR1 is LNHDA, CDR2 SQIVND (reference sequence). V shed 3 bases and J shed 0 bases, with 3 bases lying between them. This CDR3 contains 14 residues. The CDR3 sequence is CASSISSYNSPLHF. The DNA for the CDR3 is TGTGCCAGTAGTATCAGCTCCTATAATTCACCCCTCCACTTT.

This chain links TRBV6-5 with TRBJ2-2, with a tentative D call TRBD2 (5 bases). Germline V gene lookup returns CDR1 MNHEY and CDR2 SVGAGI. The CDR3 is made up of 14 amino acids. V lost 7 bases to trimming and J lost 6 bases, with 15 bases between them. In DNA form, the CDR3 reads TGTGCCAGCAAAGACACTAGAGGGCCCGGGGAGCTGTTTTTT. Protein sequence: CASKDTRGPGELFF.

The J gene is TRBJ1-3, the V gene TRBV7-9, with unresolved D. V was cut by 3 bases and J by 4 bases, with 7 bases left in between. Per the germline V gene, CDR1 is SEHNR and CDR2 is FQNEAQ (reference sequence). The CDR3 is 13 residues long. CDR3 in DNA: TGTGCCAGCAGCTTGACGTACGGAAACACCATATATTTT. It translates to CASSLTYGNTIYF.

On this clone: Other nucleotide sequences in the sample specify the same CDR3. V gene TRBV18 combines with J gene TRBJ1-5; possibly TRBD1 for D (5 bases). Trimming removed 2 bases at V and 1 base at J, with 6 bases between. This CDR3 region has 14 residues. The germline gives CDR1 KGHSH, CDR2 LQKENI. The CDR3 sequence: CASSPGQSNQPQHF. The CDR3 DNA reads TGTGCCAGCTCACCAGGACAAAGCAATCAGCCCCAGCATTTT.

The chain carries TRBV19 and TRBJ1-1; tentatively, D is TRBD1 (5 bases). The CDR3 consists of 14 residues. Germline lookup yields CDR1 LNHDA and CDR2 SQIVND (reference sequence). Trimming pared 1 base from V and 6 bases from J, leaving 12 bases between. The CDR3 is CASSIAGGLAEAFF. The CDR3 region has the DNA TGTGCCAGTAGTATAGCTGGGGGGTTAGCTGAAGCTTTCTTT. The full variable domain, its missing parts supplied by reference TRBV19 and TRBJ1-1, is DGGITQSPKYLFRKEGQNVTLSCEQNLNHDAMYWYRQDPGQGLRLIYYSQIVNDFQKGDIAEGYSVSREKKESFPLTVTSAQKNPTAFYLCASSIAGGLAEAFFGQGTRLTVV.

The genes are TRBV5-6 and TRBJ1-1; 10 bases line up with TRBD1. The CDR3 has 15 residues. Germline-derived CDR1 and CDR2 are SGHDT and YYEEEE. V shed 4 bases and J 3 bases; nucleotides not matched to a gene: 6. The DNA for the CDR3 is TGTGCCAGCAGCCAAGGGACAGGGGTATACACTGAAGCTTTCTTT. Its translation is CASSQGTGVYTEAFF.

The gene calls are TRBV19 and TRBJ2-3; the match to TRBD2 covers 15 bases. Unmatched junction bases numbered 5, after V lost 5 bases and J lost 8 bases. Germline CDR1 LNHDA, CDR2 SQIVND (reference sequence). The length of the CDR3 is 15 residues. The CDR3 DNA reads TGTGCCAGTAGTCCCGGACTAGCGGGGGGGCGTACGCAGTATTTT. Encoded protein: CASSPGLAGGRTQYF. The entire variable domain, with the rest obtained from reference TRBV19 and TRBJ2-3, is as follows: DGGITQSPKYLFRKEGQNVTLSCEQNLNHDAMYWYRQDPGQGLRLIYYSQIVNDFQKGDIAEGYSVSREKKESFPLTVTSAQKNPTAFYLCASSPGLAGGRTQYFGPGTRLTVL.

The chain is built from TRBV14 and TRBJ1-2; D call uncertain. V was cut by 3 bases and J by 1 base, with 6 bases left in between. The CDR3 runs to 13 residues. CDR1 is SGHDN and CDR2 is FVKESK in the germline V gene. CDR3 amino acids: CASSQANNYGYTF. CDR3 bases: TGTGCCAGCAGCCAGGCGAATAACTATGGCTACACCTTC.

The chain is built from TRBV7-3 and TRBJ1-1; no clear D. The CDR3 length is 13 residues. V dropped 5 bases and J dropped 1 base, with 8 bases sitting between them. The V gene's germline CDR1 is SGHTA and CDR2 FQGTGA. The CDR3 protein is CASSPYRNTEAFF. The CDR3 nucleotides read TGTGCCAGCAGCCCATACAGGAACACTGAAGCTTTCTTT.

The rearrangement joins TRBV7-2 to TRBJ1-4, with TRBD1 matching over 7 bases. Germline V gene data show CDR1 as SGHTA and CDR2 as FQGNSA. The CDR3 is 14 residues long. Losses at the gene ends were 4 bases for V and 7 bases for J; bases not matched to a gene: 6. The CDR3 bases are TGTGCCAGCAGCTCGACAGGGTTGGGTGAAAAACTGTTTTTT. This codes for CASSSTGLGEKLFF.

For this clone: This specimen includes other DNA sequences encoding the same CDR3. V gene TRBV15 combines with J gene TRBJ2-7; D gene uncertain. This CDR3 has 13 residues. Between the trimmed V and J ends, which lost 0 bases and 1 base, there was a span of 4 bases. The V gene's germline CDR1 is LNHNV and CDR2 YYDKDF (reference sequence). CDR3 nucleotides: TGTGCCACCAGCAGAGATCAATCCTACGAGCAGTACTTC. Amino acids: CATSRDQSYEQYF.

V usage is TRBV7-3 and J usage is TRBJ2-1; a possible D gene is TRBD2 (7 bases). CDR1 is SGHTA and CDR2 is FQGTGA in the germline V gene. The CDR3 sequence is 16 residues long. Trimming removed 5 bases at V and 8 bases at J, with 22 bases between. CDR3 sequence (DNA): TGTGCCAGCAGCCCCCTAGGGGGGGCCGTTATCGATGAGCAGTTCTTC. It encodes CASSPLGGAVIDEQFF.

In its sample, this clone was seen once. This chain connects TRBV7-3 to TRBJ1-1; D gene uncertain. V shed 3 bases and J shed 5 bases, with 16 bases lying between them. The CDR3 runs 15 residues. Germline V gene lookup returns CDR1 SGHTA and CDR2 FQGTGA. The CDR3 DNA reads TGTGCCAGCAGCTTCACCTCTCTGGTGAGGACTGAAGCTTTCTTT. Translation gives CASSFTSLVRTEAFF.

The chain is built from TRBV6-5 and TRBJ2-7; a weak D match, TRBD1 (5 bases). Germline loops: CDR1 MNHEY, CDR2 SVGAGI. V was cut by 6 bases and J by 5 bases, with 11 bases left in between. This CDR3 comprises 12 residues. As DNA, the CDR3 is TGTGCCAGCAGAAGACAGTCAGACGAGCAGTACTTC. Translating gives CASRRQSDEQYF.

This clone has only one observation. The chain uses TRBV18 and TRBJ1-6, with D hard to call. V was clipped by 0 bases and J by 8 bases, with 17 bases between them. This CDR3 contains 17 residues. From germline, CDR1 is KGHSH and CDR2 LQKENI. The CDR3, as DNA: TGTGCCAGCTCACCACCAATCGTTCGGTTTGGGGATTCACCCCTCCACTTT. Amino acids: CASSPPIVRFGDSPLHF.

The gene calls are TRBV4-3 and TRBJ1-6; the D gene is possibly TRBD1 (5 bases). CDR1 and CDR2 (germline): LGHNA, YSLEER. The CDR3 is made up of 17 amino acids. V lost 4 bases and J 0 bases, leaving 13 bases between the germline ends. DNA for the CDR3: TGCGCCAGCAGCCCGGCAGCAGGGAGCTCCTATAATTCACCCCTCCACTTT. Its translation is CASSPAAGSSYNSPLHF.

This clone was seen just once. This sequence joins TRBV5-4 and TRBJ2-2; 11 bases fit TRBD1. The CDR3 covers 16 residues. Germline loops: CDR1 SGHNT, CDR2 YYREEE (reference sequence). V shed 4 bases and J 4 bases; nucleotides not matched to a gene: 6. CDR3 DNA: TGTGCCAGCAGCGAGCCGGGACAGGGGGTCACCGGGGAGCTGTTTTTT. It is translated as CASSEPGQGVTGELFF.

The chain has TRBV27 and TRBJ2-3, with D maybe TRBD2 (7 bases). The V end was cut by 5 bases, the J end by 5 bases, with 20 bases between. This CDR3 region has 16 residues. Germline assignment: CDR1 MNHEY and CDR2 SMNVEV (reference sequence). The CDR3 DNA is TGTGCCAGCAGTACCACCGGGGGGCTCGTGGTAGATACGCAGTATTTT. As protein: CASSTTGGLVVDTQYF.